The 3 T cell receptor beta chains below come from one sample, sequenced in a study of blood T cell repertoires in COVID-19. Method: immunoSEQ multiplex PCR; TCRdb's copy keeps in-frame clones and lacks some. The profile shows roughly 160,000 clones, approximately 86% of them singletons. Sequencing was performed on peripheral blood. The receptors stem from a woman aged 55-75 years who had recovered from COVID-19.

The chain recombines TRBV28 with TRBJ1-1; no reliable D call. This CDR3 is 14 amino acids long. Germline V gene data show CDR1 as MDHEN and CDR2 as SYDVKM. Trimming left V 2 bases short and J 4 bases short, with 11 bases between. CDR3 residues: CASSLRAGGTEAFF. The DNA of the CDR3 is TGTGCCAGCAGTTTAAGGGCCGGAGGCACTGAAGCTTTCTTT.

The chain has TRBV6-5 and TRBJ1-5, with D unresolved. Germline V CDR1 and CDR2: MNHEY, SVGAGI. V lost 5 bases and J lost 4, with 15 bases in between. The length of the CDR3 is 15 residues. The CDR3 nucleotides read TGTGCCAGCAGTCTCATCTACCACCCGAATCAGCCCCAGCATTTT. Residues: CASSLIYHPNQPQHF.

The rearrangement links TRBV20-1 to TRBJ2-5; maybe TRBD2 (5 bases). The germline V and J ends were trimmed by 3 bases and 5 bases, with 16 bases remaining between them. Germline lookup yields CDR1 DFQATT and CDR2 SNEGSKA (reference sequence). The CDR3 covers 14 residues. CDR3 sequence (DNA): TGCAGTGCTAGTGAGGACTCCACGCAGGAGACCCAGTACTTC. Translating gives CSASEDSTQETQYF.